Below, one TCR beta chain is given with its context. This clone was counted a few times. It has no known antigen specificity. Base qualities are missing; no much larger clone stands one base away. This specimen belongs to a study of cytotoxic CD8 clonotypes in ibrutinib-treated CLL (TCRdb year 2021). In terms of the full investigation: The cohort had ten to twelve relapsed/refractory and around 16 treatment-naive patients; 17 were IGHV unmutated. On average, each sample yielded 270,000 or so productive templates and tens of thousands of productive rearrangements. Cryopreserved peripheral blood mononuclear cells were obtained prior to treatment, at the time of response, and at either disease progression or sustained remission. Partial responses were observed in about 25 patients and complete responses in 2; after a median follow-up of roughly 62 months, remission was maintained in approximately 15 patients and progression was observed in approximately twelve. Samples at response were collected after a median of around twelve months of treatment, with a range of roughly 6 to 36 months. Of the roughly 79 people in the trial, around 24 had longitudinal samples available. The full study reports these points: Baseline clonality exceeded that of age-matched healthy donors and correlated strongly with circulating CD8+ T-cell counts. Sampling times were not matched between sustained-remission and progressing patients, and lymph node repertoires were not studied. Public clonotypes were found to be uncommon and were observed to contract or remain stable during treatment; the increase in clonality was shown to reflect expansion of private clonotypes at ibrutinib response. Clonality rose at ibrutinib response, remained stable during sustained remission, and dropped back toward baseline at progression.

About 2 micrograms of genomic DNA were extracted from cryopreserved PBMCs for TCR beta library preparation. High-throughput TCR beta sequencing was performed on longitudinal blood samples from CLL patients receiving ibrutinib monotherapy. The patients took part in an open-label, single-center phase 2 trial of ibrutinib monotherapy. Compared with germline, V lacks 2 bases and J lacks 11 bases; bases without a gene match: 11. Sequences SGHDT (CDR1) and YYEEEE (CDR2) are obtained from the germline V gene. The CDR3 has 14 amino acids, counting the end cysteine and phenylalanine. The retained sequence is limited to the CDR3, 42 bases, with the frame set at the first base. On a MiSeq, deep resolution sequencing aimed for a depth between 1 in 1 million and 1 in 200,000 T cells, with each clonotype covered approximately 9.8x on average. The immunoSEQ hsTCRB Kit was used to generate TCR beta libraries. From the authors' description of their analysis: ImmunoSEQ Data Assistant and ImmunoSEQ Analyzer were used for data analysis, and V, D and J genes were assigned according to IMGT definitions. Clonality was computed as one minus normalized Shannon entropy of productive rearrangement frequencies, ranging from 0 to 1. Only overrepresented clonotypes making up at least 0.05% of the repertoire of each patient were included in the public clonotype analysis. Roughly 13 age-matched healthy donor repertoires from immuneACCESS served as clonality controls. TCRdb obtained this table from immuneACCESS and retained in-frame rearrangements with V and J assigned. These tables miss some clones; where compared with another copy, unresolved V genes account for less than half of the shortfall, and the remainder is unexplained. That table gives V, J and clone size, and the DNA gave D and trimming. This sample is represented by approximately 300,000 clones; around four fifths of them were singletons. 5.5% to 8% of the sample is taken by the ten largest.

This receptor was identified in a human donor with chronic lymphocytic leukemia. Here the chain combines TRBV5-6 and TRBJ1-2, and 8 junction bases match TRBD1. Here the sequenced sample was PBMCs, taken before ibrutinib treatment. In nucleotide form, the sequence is TGTGCCAGCAGCTTTGGACAGGGCCTAGCATTGTACACCTTC. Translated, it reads CASSFGQGLALYTF.